Shown below are 29 T cell receptor beta chains from a single sample sequenced in a study of a mutant IDH1 vaccine in newly diagnosed glioma. Documented time point: week 11, during vaccination. Each vaccine dose was 300 ug of mutant IDH1 20-mer peptide, with topical imiquimod. The assay was immunoSEQ multiplex PCR, and TCRdb's table has in-frame clones only and misses some. The sample yields about 130,000 clones, about four fifths seen once. Antigen specificity for these receptors is unknown. Sequenced material: PBMCs, taken from a glioma patient whose treatment included an IDH1 peptide vaccine. The receptors shown here come from a man between 35 and 55 years old with glioma.

This rearrangement joins TRBV10-3 to TRBJ2-1; a possible D gene is TRBD2 (5 bases). The germline V and J ends were trimmed by 0 bases and 1 base, with 16 bases remaining between them. CDR1 is ENHRY, CDR2 SYGVKD, per germline. This CDR3 has 18 residues. CDR3 in amino acids: CAISESGLGRGSYNEQFF. Written as DNA, the CDR3 is TGTGCCATCAGTGAGTCAGGTTTGGGGAGAGGGTCCTACAATGAGCAGTTCTTC.

This sequence joins TRBV5-1 and TRBJ2-1; D not resolved. The V gene lost 8 bases and the J gene lost 0 bases, with 6 bases spanning the gap. Germline CDR1 reads SGHRS; CDR2 reads YFSETQ. This CDR3 spans 12 amino acids. CDR3 protein: CASRPSYNEQFF. The CDR3, as DNA: TGCGCCAGTCGTCCCTCCTACAATGAGCAGTTCTTC.

The chain has TRBV6-5 and TRBJ2-7; TRBD1 agrees at 9 bases. There are 15 residues in the CDR3. Germline values: CDR1 MNHEY, CDR2 SVGAGI. V trimming: 2 bases; J trimming: 6 bases; junction bases outside the gene matches: 8. CDR3 coding DNA: TGTGCCAGCAGTTACCAGCGGACAGGGGTCCCCGAGCAGTACTTC. This encodes CASSYQRTGVPEQYF.

The V and J genes are TRBV4-1 and TRBJ1-2; D not certain. Trimming took 0 bases from V and 3 from J, leaving 5 bases between them. This CDR3 spans 13 amino acids. Germline assignment: CDR1 MGHRA and CDR2 YSYEKL. The CDR3 bases are TGCGCCAGCAGCCAAGACACAGACTATGGCTACACCTTC. It encodes CASSQDTDYGYTF.

The rearrangement joins TRBV2 to TRBJ2-5, with D possibly being TRBD1 (6 bases). The J call may be incorrect, as the DNA end agrees better with TRBJ2-7. CDR1 is SNHLY and CDR2 is FYNNEI in the germline V gene. The CDR3 loop spans 15 amino acids. DNA of the CDR3: TGTGCCAGCAGTGAAGCGCTTGGACAGTCCTACGAGCAGTACTTC. It specifies CASSEALGQSYEQYF.

The rearrangement joins TRBV10-3 to TRBJ2-3; D perhaps matches TRBD2 (6 bases). Germline V CDR1 and CDR2: ENHRY, SYGVKD. The CDR3 consists of 11 residues. Trimming pared 8 bases from V and 5 bases from J, leaving 8 bases between. CDR3 residues: CAIGGGDTQYF. The CDR3 DNA sequence: TGTGCCATCGGGGGAGGAGATACGCAGTATTTT.

The CDR3 here is CASSQDNGEGGQPQHF. The DNA of the CDR3 is TGCGCCAGCAGCCAAGATAACGGGGAAGGAGGACAGCCCCAGCATTTT. This sequence joins TRBV4-3 and TRBJ1-5; D gene ambiguous. V was pared by 0 bases and J by 7 bases, with 16 bases between. Germline loops: CDR1 LGHNA, CDR2 YSLEER. The CDR3 is 16 amino acids.

The gene calls are TRBV19 and TRBJ2-3; D tentatively reads TRBD1 or TRBD2 (5 bases each). Trimming shortened V by 9 bases and J by 2 bases, and 15 bases separated the two germline ends. CDR1 LNHDA and CDR2 SQIVND come from the germline V gene (reference sequence). This CDR3 is built from 14 residues. Here the CDR3 DNA reads TGTGCCAGCTCCCTGATGGGACCCACAGATACGCAGTATTTT. Encoded protein: CASSLMGPTDTQYF.

This clone occurred a few times. The rearrangement joins TRBV27 to TRBJ1-5; D is ambiguous. Germline assignment: CDR1 MNHEY and CDR2 SMNVEV (reference sequence). The CDR3 sequence is 12 residues long. The V and J ends lost 3 bases and 0 bases respectively, with 0 bases between them. CDR3 sequence reads: CASSFSNQPQHF. In DNA, the CDR3 is TGTGCCAGCAGTTTTAGCAATCAGCCCCAGCATTTT.

The CDR3 DNA sequence: TGTGCCAGCAGTGTCTCTCGGGAGGGGCCCCAGCATTTT. Amino acids: CASSVSREGPQHF. The chain links TRBV6-1 to TRBJ1-5, with no clear D. The V gene lost 4 bases and the J gene lost 9 bases, with 13 bases spanning the gap. Germline values: CDR1 MNHNS, CDR2 SASEGT. The CDR3 has 13 residues.

CDR3 coding DNA: TGTGCCAGCAGTTACACTAGCGGGAGCACCGGGGAGCTGTTTTTT. As protein: CASSYTSGSTGELFF. The V call is TRBV6-6, the J call TRBJ2-2; 11 positions agree with TRBD2. The CDR3 is made up of 15 amino acids. Germline V gene data show CDR1 as MNHNY and CDR2 as SVGAGI (reference sequence). After removal of 2 bases from V and 4 bases from J, the junction contained 0 bases not matched to a gene.

The chain has TRBV29-1 and TRBJ1-2, with 8 bases lining up with TRBD1. This CDR3 spans 14 amino acids. CDR1 is SQVTM and CDR2 is ANQGSEA in the germline V gene. Trimming cost V 3 bases and J 1 base; bases outside gene matches: 4. The CDR3 spells CSVEDREGNYGYTF. DNA of the CDR3: TGCAGCGTTGAGGACAGGGAAGGTAACTATGGCTACACCTTC.

The gene calls are TRBV7-2 and TRBJ2-4; 9 bases are shared with TRBD1. Germline values: CDR1 SGHTA, CDR2 FQGNSA. V dropped 4 bases and J dropped 7; count of bases not matched to a gene: 11. The CDR3 is made up of 16 amino acids. In nucleotides, the CDR3 is TGTGCCAGCAGCTCCTCCGGGACAGGGTCAGGCAACATTCAGTACTTC. Its protein is CASSSSGTGSGNIQYF.

The rearrangement links TRBV1 to TRBJ2-3; TRBD2 is taken as the D call from the table, unchecked against the DNA. TRBV1 is recorded as a pseudogene. This CDR3 is 18 amino acids long. As DNA, the CDR3 is TGCACCAGCAGCCAAGATCTTCCACTAGCGGGGGGGCCAGATACGCAGTATTTT. Residues: CTSSQDLPLAGGPDTQYF.

V gene TRBV9 combines with J gene TRBJ2-7; perhaps TRBD2 as D (5 bases). This CDR3 is 10 amino acids long. V was shortened by 8 bases and J by 2 bases, with 5 bases between the two germline ends. Germline V gene data show CDR1 as SGDLS and CDR2 as YYNGEE. CDR3 DNA: TGTGCCAGACTAGCCTACGAGCAGTACTTC. Translated, it gives CARLAYEQYF.

This clone was seen only once. This chain connects TRBV11-2 to TRBJ2-2; possibly TRBD2 for D (6 bases). Germline CDR1 and CDR2: SGHAT and FQNNGV. The CDR3 consists of 16 residues. V was clipped by 5 bases and J by 6 bases, with 19 bases between them. This chain's CDR3 is CASSPRTRGLAGELFF. CDR3 nucleotide sequence: TGTGCCAGCAGCCCAAGGACGAGGGGACTGGCCGGGGAGCTGTTTTTT.

The V gene is TRBV6-5, the J gene TRBJ2-7, with TRBD1 as a possible D gene (6 bases). The CDR3 extends over 12 amino acids. The V gene's germline CDR1 is MNHEY and CDR2 SVGAGI. Trimming shortened V by 6 bases and J by 9 bases, and 15 bases separated the two germline ends. CDR3 bases: TGTGCCAGCAGCTTACAGGGAAGACGGCAGTACTTC. It yields the protein CASSLQGRRQYF.

This clone was seen once. The chain combines TRBV9 with TRBJ2-1, with a weak D call TRBD1 (5 bases). Germline lookup yields CDR1 SGDLS and CDR2 YYNGEE. The CDR3 length is 15 residues. V dropped 1 base and J dropped 3 bases, with 11 bases sitting between them. The CDR3 region has the DNA TGTGCCAGCAGCGTACAGGGTGAGTTCTACAATGAGCAGTTCTTC. Protein: CASSVQGEFYNEQFF.

This clone was seen only a few times. The chain uses TRBV4-1 and TRBJ1-2; TRBD1 is a possible D gene (5 bases). Trimming removed 7 bases from V and 2 bases from J, with 23 bases in between. This CDR3 is 17 amino acids long. The germline V gene encodes CDR1 MGHRA and CDR2 YSYEKL. The CDR3 DNA follows: TGCGCCAGCATATTGGGGCTACGGGACGGAGTAAACTATGGCTACACCTTC. Protein sequence: CASILGLRDGVNYGYTF.

In this sample, this clone turned up once. The chain joins TRBV7-2 to TRBJ2-3, with D tentatively TRBD2 (6 bases). The CDR3 has 16 residues. The V gene lost 3 bases and the J gene lost 2 bases, with 15 bases spanning the gap. From germline, CDR1 is SGHTA and CDR2 FQGNSA. This CDR3 reads CASSLGLGGVTDTQYF. CDR3 DNA sequence: TGTGCCAGCAGCTTGGGACTTGGCGGGGTCACAGATACGCAGTATTTT. Looking up the rest from reference TRBV7-2 and TRBJ2-3 gives the full variable domain: GAGVSQSPSNKVTEKGKDVELRCDPISGHTALYWYRQSLGQGLEFLIYFQGNSAPDKSGLPSDRFSAERTGGSVSTLTIQRTQQEDSAVYLCASSLGLGGVTDTQYFGPGTRLTVL.

The chain uses TRBV5-4 and TRBJ1-3, with D uncertain. CDR3 size: 13 residues. Trimming took 0 bases from V and 2 from J, leaving 3 bases between them. Germline CDR1 is SGHNT and CDR2 is YYREEE (reference sequence). CDR3 loop: CASSLAAGNTIYF. Here the CDR3 DNA reads TGTGCCAGCAGCTTGGCGGCTGGAAACACCATATATTTT.

The rearrangement uses TRBV5-6 and TRBJ2-7; perhaps TRBD1 as D (6 bases). CDR1 is SGHDT and CDR2 is YYEEEE in the germline V gene. This CDR3 is built from 13 residues. Trimming removed 1 base at V and 5 bases at J, with 10 bases between. The CDR3 protein is CASSLFAGDEQYF. Written as DNA, the CDR3 is TGTGCCAGCAGCTTGTTCGCAGGGGACGAGCAGTACTTC. The full variable domain, with the rest looked up from reference TRBV5-6 and TRBJ2-7, is DAGVTQSPTHLIKTRGQQVTLRCSPKSGHDTVSWYQQALGQGPQFIFQYYEEEERQRGNFPDRFSGHQFPNYSSELNVNALLLGDSALYLCASSLFAGDEQYFGPGTRLTVT.

This chain uses TRBV7-8 with TRBJ1-2, with 9 bases fitting TRBD1. The CDR3 is made up of 15 amino acids. V shed 7 bases, J shed 3 bases, and the junction held 9 bases outside the gene matches. Per the germline V gene, CDR1 is SGHVS and CDR2 is FQNEAQ. As DNA, the CDR3 is TGTGCCAGCACCTTGTGGGGACAGGGAGACTATGGCTACACCTTC. This translates into CASTLWGQGDYGYTF.

The rearrangement links TRBV6-1 to TRBJ1-2; D not certain. The V end was cut by 1 base, the J end by 3 bases, with 9 bases between. The length of the CDR3 is 14 residues. Germline V gives CDR1 MNHNS, CDR2 SASEGT. CDR3 in amino acids: CASSEGRGDYGYTF. CDR3 in DNA: TGTGCCAGCAGTGAAGGTCGCGGAGACTATGGCTACACCTTC.

This chain connects TRBV6-1 to TRBJ1-2; 8 bases fit TRBD1. CDR1 and CDR2 from the germline V gene are MNHNS and SASEGT. There are 13 residues in the CDR3. The V segment lost 6 bases and the J segment 8 bases; nucleotides outside the gene matches: 8. DNA for the CDR3: TGTGCCAGCAGCGTAGACAGGGGAGGGGGCTACACCTTC. This codes for CASSVDRGGGYTF.

This rearrangement joins TRBV25-1 to TRBJ1-4, with D possibly TRBD1 on 6 matching bases. V gave up 11 bases and J gave up 8 bases, with 18 bases separating them. The CDR3 contains 13 residues. The germline CDR1 and CDR2 sequences are MGHDK and SYGVNS. Here the CDR3 DNA reads TGTGCCGGGGGGGCGAAGGTTTGGGAAAAACTGTTTTTT. Amino acid sequence: CAGGAKVWEKLFF.

This clone has a handful of counts. The V and J genes are TRBV30 and TRBJ1-5; D remains ambiguous. This CDR3 has 13 residues. V lost 2 bases and J lost 7, with 12 bases in between. CDR1 is GTSNPN and CDR2 is SVGIG in the germline V gene (reference sequence). CDR3 in amino acids: CAWSPPGRQPQHF. In nucleotides, the CDR3 is TGTGCCTGGAGTCCCCCCGGGCGGCAGCCCCAGCATTTT.

The chain's CDR3 is CASSDSRLTSGNTIYF. The CDR3 DNA is TGTGCCAGTAGTGACAGTCGACTGACCTCTGGAAACACCATATATTTT. V and J are TRBV19 and TRBJ1-3; TRBD1 might be the D (5 bases). V was pared by 5 bases and J by 0 bases, with 14 bases between. Germline V gene sequence: CDR1 LNHDA, CDR2 SQIVND (reference sequence). The CDR3 has 16 amino acids. Drawing the rest from reference TRBV19 and TRBJ1-3, the complete variable domain is DGGITQSPKYLFRKEGQNVTLSCEQNLNHDAMYWYRQDPGQGLRLIYYSQIVNDFQKGDIAEGYSVSREKKESFPLTVTSAQKNPTAFYLCASSDSRLTSGNTIYFGEGSWLTVV.

This chain uses TRBV7-8 with TRBJ1-5; 8 bases are shared with TRBD1. V was clipped by 4 bases and J by 0 bases; unmatched bases: 8. This CDR3 has 17 residues. CDR1 is SGHVS, CDR2 FQNEAQ, per germline. CDR3 residues: CASSSIQGDYSNQPQHF. The CDR3 DNA reads as TGTGCCAGCAGCTCCATACAGGGGGATTATAGCAATCAGCCCCAGCATTTT.